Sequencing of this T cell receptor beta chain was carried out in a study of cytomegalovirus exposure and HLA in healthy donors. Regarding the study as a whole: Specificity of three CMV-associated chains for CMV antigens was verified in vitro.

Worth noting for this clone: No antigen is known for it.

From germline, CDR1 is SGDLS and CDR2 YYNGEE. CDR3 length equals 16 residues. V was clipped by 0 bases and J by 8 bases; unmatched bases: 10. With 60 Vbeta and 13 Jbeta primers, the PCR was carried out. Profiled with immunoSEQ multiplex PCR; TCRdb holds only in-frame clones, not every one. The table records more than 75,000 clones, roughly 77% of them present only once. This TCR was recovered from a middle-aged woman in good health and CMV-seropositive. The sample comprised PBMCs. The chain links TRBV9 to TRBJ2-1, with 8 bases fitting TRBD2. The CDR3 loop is CASSVEAGGHLDEQFF. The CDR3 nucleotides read TGTGCCAGCAGCGTAGAGGCGGGGGGCCATTTGGATGAGCAGTTCTTC.